These T cell receptor beta chains were read from a single sample in a study of OX40 agonist ivuxolimab in advanced cancers. Clones were read by immunoSEQ multiplex PCR, and TCRdb kept only the in-frame ones, dropping some. The data show fewer than 100,000 clones, with roughly 93% seen just once and 5.5% to 7% held by the top ten. Sequencing used CD4+ or CD8+ T cells sorted from blood, obtained in a trial of the OX40 agonist ivuxolimab. These receptors were taken from an adult with an advanced solid tumor such as melanoma, head and neck, liver or kidney cancer. Each CDR3 is given with its conserved first and last residue. Fields, in order: V gene, J gene, CDR3 protein.

V gene: TRBV5-1
J gene: TRBJ2-5
CDR3 protein: CASSFGGRQETQYF

V gene: TRBV27
J gene: TRBJ2-1
CDR3 protein: CASSLSGSSYNEQFF

V gene: TRBV5-1
J gene: TRBJ1-2
CDR3 protein: CASSSNRIYGYTF

V gene: TRBV27
J gene: TRBJ2-1
CDR3 protein: CASRSGLAINEQFF

V gene: TRBV9
J gene: TRBJ2-5
CDR3 protein: CASSVGTQVSQETQYF

V gene: TRBV12-5
J gene: TRBJ2-7
CDR3 protein: CASGRGVTYEQYF

V gene: TRBV27
J gene: TRBJ2-1
CDR3 protein: CASRPGSSYNEQFF

V gene: TRBV10-1
J gene: TRBJ2-7
CDR3 protein: CASSAFQGTYEQYF

V gene: TRBV5-5
J gene: TRBJ2-3
CDR3 protein: CASSGRAGYSTDTQYF

V gene: TRBV5-1
J gene: TRBJ1-4
CDR3 protein: CASSLTGAGEKLFF

V gene: TRBV5-1
J gene: TRBJ1-1
CDR3 protein: CASSFRSGNTEAFF

V gene: TRBV19
J gene: TRBJ2-7
CDR3 protein: CASSIGIGAYEQYF

V gene: TRBV5-1
J gene: TRBJ1-6
CDR3 protein: CASSLDSYNSPLHF

V gene: TRBV11-3
J gene: TRBJ2-7
CDR3 protein: CASSQGSSYEQYF

V gene: TRBV19
J gene: TRBJ2-1
CDR3 protein: CASSMTAGWGNEQFF

V gene: TRBV2
J gene: TRBJ2-7
CDR3 protein: CAASGPPRYEQYF

V gene: TRBV5-6
J gene: TRBJ2-3
CDR3 protein: CASISRRGGFVADTQYF

V gene: TRBV9
J gene: TRBJ1-3
CDR3 protein: CASSVGSDGTGNTIYF

V gene: TRBV27
J gene: TRBJ2-2
CDR3 protein: CASGLGGTGELFF

V gene: TRBV27
J gene: TRBJ2-7
CDR3 protein: CASSLGSAPANEQYF

V gene: TRBV5-1
J gene: TRBJ2-7
CDR3 protein: CASSPPPTSGSGEQYF

V gene: TRBV6-6
J gene: TRBJ2-7
CDR3 protein: CASTARDHEQYF

V gene: TRBV27
J gene: TRBJ1-5
CDR3 protein: CASSFANNQPQHF

V gene: TRBV2
J gene: TRBJ2-5
CDR3 protein: CASSGSGTSGGETQYF

V gene: TRBV6-6
J gene: TRBJ2-2
CDR3 protein: CASALREYGGELFF

V gene: TRBV10-2
J gene: TRBJ2-5
CDR3 protein: CASSESYDSQETQYF

V gene: TRBV7-9
J gene: TRBJ2-3
CDR3 protein: CASSLGGGVSPDTQYF

V gene: TRBV28
J gene: TRBJ1-4
CDR3 protein: CASSQPRTNPGRLFF

V gene: TRBV29-1
J gene: TRBJ1-2
CDR3 protein: CSVGLLGGKGYGYTF

V gene: TRBV4-3
J gene: TRBJ2-6
CDR3 protein: CASSQENRELSGANVLTF

V gene: TRBV6-1
J gene: TRBJ2-5
CDR3 protein: CASSEKVGRGLAGGQAETQYF

V gene: TRBV27
J gene: -
CDR3 protein: CASSLKGTISYEQYF

V gene: TRBV27
J gene: TRBJ1-4
CDR3 protein: CASSLQGNEKLFF

V gene: TRBV30
J gene: TRBJ2-2
CDR3 protein: CAWEGTGELFF

V gene: TRBV29-1
J gene: TRBJ2-7
CDR3 protein: CSVEGEYEQYF

V gene: TRBV27
J gene: TRBJ1-2
CDR3 protein: CASSLSVGGGYGYTF

V gene: TRBV27
J gene: TRBJ2-7
CDR3 protein: CASSFGGYEQYF

V gene: TRBV19
J gene: TRBJ2-7
CDR3 protein: CASSFGLTGHYEQYF